This is a list of T cell receptor beta chains from one sample in a study of early T cells in non-severe SARS-CoV-2 infection. MiXCR was run by TCRdb on the 5' RACE reads, yielding one entry per CDR3 protein. Here the sample spans some 22,000 distinct CDR3 sequences, 5% being singletons. The sample consisted of whole blood. These receptors were taken from an adult who was a healthcare worker with PCR-confirmed SARS-CoV-2 infection or an uninfected control (not recorded which). CDR3s include the opening cysteine and the closing phenylalanine or tryptophan. D genes are given only for firm matches. Clone size appears in some rows only: once, few, many, or a class for an expanded clone.

length	D	V	size	J	DNA	CDR3
14	TRBD1	TRBV30	NA	TRBJ1-5	TGTGCCTGGAGTACAGGGGGCTCAAGACAGCCCCAGCATTTT	CAWSTGGSRQPQHF
13	NA	TRBV5-1	many	TRBJ2-7	TGCGCCAGCGAGGATTTAAGCTCCTACGAGCAGTACTTC	CASEDLSSYEQYF
13	TRBD1	TRBV20-1	many	TRBJ2-7	TGCAGTGTACCGACAGGGGAAAGGCGCGAGCAGTACTTC	CSVPTGERREQYF
15	TRBD1	TRBV12-3/TRBV12-4	many	TRBJ2-7	TGTGCCAGCAGTTCAGGACAGGGGGGGTTGAACGAGCAGTACTTC	CASSSGQGGLNEQYF
14	NA	TRBV9	many	TRBJ2-7	TGTGCCAGCAGCGTAGCTTCAGGTTCCTACGAGCAGTACTTC	CASSVASGSYEQYF
13	NA	TRBV5-4	many	TRBJ1-1	TGTGCCAGCAGCCTAGGAGGGAACACTGAAGCTTTCTTT	CASSLGGNTEAFF
15	NA	TRBV28	many	TRBJ1-1	TGTGCCAGCAGTCATACCCCCAACTTGCGAACTGAAGCTTTCTTT	CASSHTPNLRTEAFF
14	NA	TRBV27	many	TRBJ2-7	TGTGCCAGCAGTTTAGGTGCAGGGGTCTACGAGCAGTACTTC	CASSLGAGVYEQYF
11	NA	TRBV29-1	NA	TRBJ2-1	TGCAGCGTGGGGGGATTCAATGAGCAGTTCTTC	CSVGGFNEQFF
15	NA	TRBV3-1	many	TRBJ2-7	TGTGCCAGCAGCCAAGGGGTAGGAGGGACCTACGAGCAGTACTTC	CASSQGVGGTYEQYF
14	TRBD1	TRBV5-1	NA	TRBJ1-5	TGCGCCAGCAGCTCGGGACAGGGCAATCAGCCCCAGCATTTT	CASSSGQGNQPQHF
15	TRBD1	TRBV5-1	NA	TRBJ1-6	TGCGCCAGCAGCTTGGCGACAGGGACCTATTCACCCCTCCACTTT	CASSLATGTYSPLHF
10	NA	TRBV30	many	TRBJ2-3	TGTGCTTCTGAGTCAGATACGCAGTATTTT	CASESDTQYF
15	NA	TRBV12-3/TRBV12-4	many	TRBJ2-4	TGTGCCAGCAGGAACCTTGGACAAGACAAAAACATTCAGTACTTC	CASRNLGQDKNIQYF
15	TRBD2	TRBV20-1	NA	TRBJ2-3	TGCAGTGCTCGACTAGCGGGGGGAAACACAGATACGCAGTATTTT	CSARLAGGNTDTQYF
13	NA	TRBV5-1	few	TRBJ2-7	TGCGCCAACAGCTTGGCCTTTGGATACGAGCAGTACTTC	CANSLAFGYEQYF
12	NA	TRBV27	many	TRBJ2-5	TGTGCCAGCAGTTTATCCAGAGAGACCCAGTACTTC	CASSLSRETQYF
13	NA	TRBV20-1	many	TRBJ1-2	TGCAGTGCTAGAGTAGCAGGGACCTATGGCTACACCTTC	CSARVAGTYGYTF
12	TRBD1	TRBV7-9	many	TRBJ1-1	TGTGCCAGCAAAGGGGACAGGGGGGAAGCTTTCTTT	CASKGDRGEAFF
15	NA	TRBV11-2	many	TRBJ2-5	TGTGCCAGCAGCTTAGTTCTCGATCTCCGAGAGGGGAAGTACTTC	CASSLVLDLREGKYF
16	TRBD1	TRBV13	many	TRBJ2-7	TGTGCCAGCAGCTTAGGGCAGGGGGCGAAATTTCGGGAGCAGTACTTC	CASSLGQGAKFREQYF
12	NA	TRBV6-1	few	TRBJ2-1	TGTGCCAGCAGTTGGACCTACAATGAGCAGTTCTTC	CASSWTYNEQFF